The 9 T cell receptor beta chains reported below all come from one sample, sequenced in a study of T cells after yellow fever vaccination. Each CDR3 protein is one row after TCRdb ran MiXCR on the 5' RACE reads. The top ten clones hold around 16% of a sample with around 500,000 distinct CDR3 sequences, around a fifth of them seen once. The sample consisted of PBMCs, taken approximately 22 days after the first yellow fever vaccination. The receptors were gathered from a man between 18 and 29 years old who received the YFV17D yellow fever vaccine.

This clonotype was observed a handful of times. V and J are TRBV7-7 and TRBJ2-5; either TRBD1 or TRBD2 may supply D (5 bases each). Trimming took 1 base from V and 3 from J, leaving 15 bases between them. This CDR3 region has 16 residues. Germline V gene data show CDR1 as SSHAT and CDR2 as FNYEAQ (reference sequence). In DNA form, the CDR3 reads TGTGCCAGCAGCTTAGGGGGGTATTTTGGTGAAGAGACCCAGTACTTC. This encodes CASSLGGYFGEETQYF.

Only a few counts were recorded for this clonotype. The rearrangement links TRBV20-1 to TRBJ2-5; TRBD1 might be the D (6 bases). The CDR3 contains 14 residues. V lost 0 bases, J lost 1 base, and 9 bases lay in between. Germline CDR1 DFQATT, CDR2 SNEGSKA (reference sequence). CDR3 in amino acids: CSARDLDSQETQYF. For the CDR3, the DNA is TGCAGTGCTAGAGATCTGGACAGCCAAGAGACCCAGTACTTC.

This clonotype has a handful of counts. J is TRBJ1-1 and V is TRBV2; the D gene is possibly TRBD1 (6 bases). In germline, CDR1 is SNHLY, CDR2 FYNNEI. CDR3 length: 15 amino acids. V lost 5 bases, J lost 5 bases, and 18 bases lay in between. CDR3 sequence reads: CASSRRQPGETEAFF. CDR3 in DNA: TGTGCCAGCAGTCGTCGGCAACCAGGGGAGACTGAAGCTTTCTTT.

In this sample, this clonotype turned up a few times. CDR3 sequence reads: CASTPQSAGTEAFF. The CDR3 coding sequence is TGTGCCAGCACCCCACAATCCGCAGGCACTGAAGCTTTCTTT. The chain recombines TRBV5-5 with TRBJ1-1; D gene uncertain. The CDR3 totals 14 residues. CDR1 SGHKS and CDR2 YYEKEE come from the germline V gene (reference sequence). V gave up 6 bases and J gave up 4 bases, with 16 bases separating them.

V and J are TRBV6-6 and TRBJ1-6; D ambiguous. CDR1 is MNHNY and CDR2 is SVGAGI in the germline V gene (reference sequence). The CDR3 consists of 12 residues. V was cut by 8 bases and J by 7 bases, with 9 bases left in between. The CDR3 loop is CASEGGNSPLHF. The CDR3 nucleotides are TGTGCCAGCGAGGGTGGGAATTCACCCCTCCACTTT.

The chain joins TRBV9 to TRBJ2-5; D may be TRBD2 (5 bases). The CDR3 length is 12 residues. Looked up from germline, CDR1 is SGDLS and CDR2 is YYNGEE. The V end lost 3 bases, the J end lost 7 bases, and 10 bases lay between the germline ends. For the CDR3, the DNA is TGTGCCAGCAGCGGACCCGAGGGGACCCAGTACTTC. Its translation is CASSGPEGTQYF.

The chain recombines TRBV20-1 with TRBJ2-2, with 16 nucleotides matching TRBD2. The CDR3 has 14 amino acids. The V gene end was trimmed by 5 bases and the J gene end by 6 bases; junction bases not matched to a gene: 0. Per the germline V gene, CDR1 is DFQATT and CDR2 is SNEGSKA (reference sequence). The CDR3 here is CSAGTSGGAGELFF. The CDR3 DNA reads as TGCAGTGCTGGGACTAGCGGGGGGGCCGGGGAGCTGTTTTTT.

The V and J genes are TRBV11-1 and TRBJ1-1; no firm D call. The CDR3 loop spans 19 amino acids. Between the trimmed V and J ends, which lost 0 bases and 0 bases, there was a span of 20 bases. Germline CDR1 is SGHAT and CDR2 is FQDESV (reference sequence). The CDR3 coding sequence is TGTGCCAGCAGCTTAGCTTCGATCTACCCTCGAAATCTGAACACTGAAGCTTTCTTT. It translates to CASSLASIYPRNLNTEAFF.

This clonotype occurred many times. The V gene is TRBV7-3, the J gene TRBJ2-3; 9 bases line up with TRBD2. V lost 3 bases, J lost 3 bases, and 1 base stayed unmatched. Germline V gene sequence: CDR1 SGHTA, CDR2 FQGTGA. The CDR3 sequence is 14 residues long. CDR3 bases: TGTGCCAGCAGCTTCGGACTAGCGACAGATACGCAGTATTTT. Its translation is CASSFGLATDTQYF.